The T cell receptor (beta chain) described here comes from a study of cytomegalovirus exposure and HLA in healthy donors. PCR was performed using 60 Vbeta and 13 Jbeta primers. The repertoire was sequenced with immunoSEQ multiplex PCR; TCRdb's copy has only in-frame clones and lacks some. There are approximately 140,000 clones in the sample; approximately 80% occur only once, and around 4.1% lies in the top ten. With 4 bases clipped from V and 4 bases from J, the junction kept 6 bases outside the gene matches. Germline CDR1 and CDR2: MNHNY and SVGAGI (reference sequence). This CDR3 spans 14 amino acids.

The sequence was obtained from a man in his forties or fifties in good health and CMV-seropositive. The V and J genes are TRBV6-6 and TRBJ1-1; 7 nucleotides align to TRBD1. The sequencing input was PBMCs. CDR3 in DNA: TGTGCCAGCAGTTCACCAACAGGGGCCACTGAAGCTTTCTTT. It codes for CASSSPTGATEAFF.